The TCR beta chain under discussion was sequenced for a study of T cell responses to AZD1222 COVID-19 vaccine. With respect to this clone: Antigen specificity is unknown.

There are 15 residues in the CDR3. Germline CDR1 is LGHNA and CDR2 is YSLEER. V lost 4 bases and J 0 bases, leaving 10 bases between the germline ends. Only in-frame clones appear in the TCRdb table, and some are missing; sequencing was by immunoSEQ multiplex PCR. The table has about 260,000 clones, approximately 95% seen once. Broader study findings: Only a handful of AZD1222 recipients tested seropositive at baseline.

The receptor comes from an adult in good health. The V gene is TRBV4-3, the J gene TRBJ1-5; D is ambiguous. Specimen: peripheral blood, collected on day 0 of AZD1222 vaccination. Written as DNA, the CDR3 is TGCGCCAGCAGCCCGACACCTTATAGCAATCAGCCCCAGCATTTT. Protein sequence: CASSPTPYSNQPQHF.